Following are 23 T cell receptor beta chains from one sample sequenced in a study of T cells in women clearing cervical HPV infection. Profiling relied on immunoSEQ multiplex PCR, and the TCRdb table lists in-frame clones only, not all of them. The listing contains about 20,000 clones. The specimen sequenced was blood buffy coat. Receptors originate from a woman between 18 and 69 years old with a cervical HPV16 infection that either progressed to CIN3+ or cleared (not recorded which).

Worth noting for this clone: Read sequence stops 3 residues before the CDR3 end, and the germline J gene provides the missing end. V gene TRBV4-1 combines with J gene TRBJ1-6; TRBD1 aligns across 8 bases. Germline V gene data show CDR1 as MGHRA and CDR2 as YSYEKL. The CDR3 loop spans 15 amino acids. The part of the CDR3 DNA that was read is TGCGCCAGCAGCCAAGGGGGACAGGCCGTTCGGTCC. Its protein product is CASSQGGQAVRS. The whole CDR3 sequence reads CASSQGGQAVRSLHF.

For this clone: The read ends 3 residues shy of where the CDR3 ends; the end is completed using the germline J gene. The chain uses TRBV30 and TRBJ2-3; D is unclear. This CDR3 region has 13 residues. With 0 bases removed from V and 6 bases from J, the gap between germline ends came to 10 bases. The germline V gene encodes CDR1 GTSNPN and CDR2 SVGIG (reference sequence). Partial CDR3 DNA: TGTGCCTGGAGTGTACGGGTCGGCGATACG. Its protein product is CAWSVRVGDT. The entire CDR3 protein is CAWSVRVGDTQYF.

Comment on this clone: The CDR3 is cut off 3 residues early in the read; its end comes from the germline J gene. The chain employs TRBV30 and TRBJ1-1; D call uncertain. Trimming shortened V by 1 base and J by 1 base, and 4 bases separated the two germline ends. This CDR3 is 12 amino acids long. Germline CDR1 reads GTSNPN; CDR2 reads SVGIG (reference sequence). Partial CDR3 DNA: TGTGCCTGGAGTGAGGGGAACACTGAA. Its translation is CAWSEGNTE. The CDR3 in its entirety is CAWSEGNTEAFF.

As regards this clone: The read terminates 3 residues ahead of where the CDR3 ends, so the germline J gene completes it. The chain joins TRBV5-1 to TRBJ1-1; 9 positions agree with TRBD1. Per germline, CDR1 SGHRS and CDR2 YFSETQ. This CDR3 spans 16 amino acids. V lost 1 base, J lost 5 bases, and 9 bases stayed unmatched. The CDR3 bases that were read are TGCGCCAGCAGCTTGAGCATACAGGGGGCGGGGACTGAA. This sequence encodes CASSLSIQGAGTE. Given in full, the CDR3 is CASSLSIQGAGTEAFF.

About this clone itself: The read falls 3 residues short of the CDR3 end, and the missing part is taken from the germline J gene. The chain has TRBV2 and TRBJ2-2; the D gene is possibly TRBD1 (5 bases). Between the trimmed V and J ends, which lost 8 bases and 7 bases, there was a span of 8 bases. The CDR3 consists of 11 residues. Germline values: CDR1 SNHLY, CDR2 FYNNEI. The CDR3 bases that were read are TGTGCCAGCGCTCAGGGCGGGGAG. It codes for CASAQGGE. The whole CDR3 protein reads CASAQGGELFF.

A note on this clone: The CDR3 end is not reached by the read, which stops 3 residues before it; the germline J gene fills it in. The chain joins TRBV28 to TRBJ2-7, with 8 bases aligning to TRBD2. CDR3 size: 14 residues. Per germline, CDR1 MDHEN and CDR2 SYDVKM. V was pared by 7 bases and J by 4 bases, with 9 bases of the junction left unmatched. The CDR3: CASTKREREYEQYF. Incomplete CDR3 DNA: TGTGCCAGCACCAAGCGGGAGAGAGAATACGAG.

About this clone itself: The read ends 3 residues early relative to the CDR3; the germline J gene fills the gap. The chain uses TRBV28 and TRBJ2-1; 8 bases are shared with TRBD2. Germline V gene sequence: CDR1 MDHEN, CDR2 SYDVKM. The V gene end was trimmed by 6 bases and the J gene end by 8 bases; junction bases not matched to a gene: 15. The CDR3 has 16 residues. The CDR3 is CASRKRGHFNPDEQFF. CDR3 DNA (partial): TGTGCCAGCAGGAAGCGGGGGCACTTCAACCCAGATGAG.

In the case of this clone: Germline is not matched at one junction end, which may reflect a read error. The CDR3: CASREEEGPSEKLFF. Partial CDR3 DNA: TGTGCCAGCAGGGAAGAGGAAGGGCCGAGTGAAAAG. This rearrangement joins TRBV6-1 to TRBJ2-2; D uncertain. Coverage ceases 3 residues before the CDR3 finishes, and the germline J gene fills in the end. The CDR3 has 15 amino acids. The germline V gene has CDR1 MNHNS and CDR2 SASEGT.

The DNA read from the CDR3 is TGTGCCAGCAGCTTATCAGGACAGGGCCCCTACGAG. It specifies CASSLSGQGPYE. The full CDR3 is CASSLSGQGPYEQYF. The chain links TRBV5-4 to TRBJ2-7; TRBD1 matches 8 bases. The sequenced fragment ends 3 residues before the CDR3 boundary, so the rest is inferred from the germline J gene. Trimming at V came to 2 bases and at J to 2 bases, leaving 6 bases not matched to a gene. The CDR3 is 15 residues long. Germline-derived CDR1 and CDR2 are SGHNT and YYREEE (reference sequence).

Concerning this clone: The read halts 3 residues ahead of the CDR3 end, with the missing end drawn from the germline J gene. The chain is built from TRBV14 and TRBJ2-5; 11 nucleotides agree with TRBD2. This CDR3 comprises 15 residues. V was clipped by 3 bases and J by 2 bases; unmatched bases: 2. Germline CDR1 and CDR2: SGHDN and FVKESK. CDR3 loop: CASSQGLAAQETQYF. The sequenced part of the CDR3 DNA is TGTGCCAGCAGCCAGGGACTAGCGGCACAAGAGACC.

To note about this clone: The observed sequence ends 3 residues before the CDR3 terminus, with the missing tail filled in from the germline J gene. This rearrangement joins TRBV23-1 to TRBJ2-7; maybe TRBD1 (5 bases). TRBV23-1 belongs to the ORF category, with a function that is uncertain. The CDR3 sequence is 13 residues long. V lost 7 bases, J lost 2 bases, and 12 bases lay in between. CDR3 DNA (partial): TGCGCCAGCAAGGACATGTCTGCCTACGAG. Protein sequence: CASKDMSAYE. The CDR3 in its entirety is CASKDMSAYEQYF.

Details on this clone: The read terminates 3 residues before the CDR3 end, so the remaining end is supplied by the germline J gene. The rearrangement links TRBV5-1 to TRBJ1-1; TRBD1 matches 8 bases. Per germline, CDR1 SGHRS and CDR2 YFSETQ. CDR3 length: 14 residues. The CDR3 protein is CASSLGQGAAEAFF. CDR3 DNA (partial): TGCGCCAGCAGCTTGGGGCAGGGGGCGGCGGAA.

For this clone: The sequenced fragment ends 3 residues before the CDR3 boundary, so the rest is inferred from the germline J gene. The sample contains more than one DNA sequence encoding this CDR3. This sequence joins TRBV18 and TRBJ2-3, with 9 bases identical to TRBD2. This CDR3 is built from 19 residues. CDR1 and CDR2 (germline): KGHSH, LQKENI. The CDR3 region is CASSPPTGTSPGGRETQYF. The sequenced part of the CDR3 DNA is TGTGCCAGCTCCCCCCCCACCGGGACTAGCCCGGGAGGACGAGAGACG. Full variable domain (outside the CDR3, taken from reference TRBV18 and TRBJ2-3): NAGVMQNPRHLVRRRGQEARLRCSPMKGHSHVYWYRQLPEEGLKFMVYLQKENIIDESGMPKERFSAEFPKEGPSILRIQQVVRGDSAAYFCASSPPTGTSPGGRETQYFGPGTRLTVL.

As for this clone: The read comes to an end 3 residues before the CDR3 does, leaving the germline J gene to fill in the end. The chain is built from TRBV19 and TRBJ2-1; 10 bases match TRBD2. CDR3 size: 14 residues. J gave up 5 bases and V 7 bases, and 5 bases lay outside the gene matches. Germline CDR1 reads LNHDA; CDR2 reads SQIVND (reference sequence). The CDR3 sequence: CASKGLAGDNEQFF. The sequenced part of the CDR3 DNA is TGTGCCAGTAAGGGGCTAGCGGGAGACAATGAG. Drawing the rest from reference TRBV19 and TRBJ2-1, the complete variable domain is DGGITQSPKYLFRKEGQNVTLSCEQNLNHDAMYWYRQDPGQGLRLIYYSQIVNDFQKGDIAEGYSVSREKKESFPLTVTSAQKNPTAFYLCASKGLAGDNEQFFGPGTRLTVL.

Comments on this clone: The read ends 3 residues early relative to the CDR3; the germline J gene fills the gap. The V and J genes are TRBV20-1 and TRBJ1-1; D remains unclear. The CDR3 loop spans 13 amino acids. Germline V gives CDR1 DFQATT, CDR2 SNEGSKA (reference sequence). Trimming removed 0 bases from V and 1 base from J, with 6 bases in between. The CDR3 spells CSARDPQNTEAFF. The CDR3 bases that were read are TGCAGTGCTAGAGATCCCCAGAACACTGAA.

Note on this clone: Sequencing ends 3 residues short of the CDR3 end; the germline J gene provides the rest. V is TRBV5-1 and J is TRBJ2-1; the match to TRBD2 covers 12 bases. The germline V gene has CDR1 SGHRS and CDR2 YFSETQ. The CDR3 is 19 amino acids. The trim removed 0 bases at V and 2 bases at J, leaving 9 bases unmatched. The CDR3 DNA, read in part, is TGCGCCAGCAGCTTGGGGACTAGCGGGACCTACCCCCCCTACAATGAG. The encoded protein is CASSLGTSGTYPPYNE. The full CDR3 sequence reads CASSLGTSGTYPPYNEQFF.

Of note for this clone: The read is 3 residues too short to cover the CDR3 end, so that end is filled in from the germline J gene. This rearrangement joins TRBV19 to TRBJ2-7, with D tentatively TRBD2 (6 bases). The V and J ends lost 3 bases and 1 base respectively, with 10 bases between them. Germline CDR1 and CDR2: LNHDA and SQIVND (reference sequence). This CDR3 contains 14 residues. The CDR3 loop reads CASSMGRGSYEQYF. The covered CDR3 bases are TGTGCCAGTAGTATGGGGCGGGGATCCTACGAG. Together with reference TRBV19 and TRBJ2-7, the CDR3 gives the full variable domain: DGGITQSPKYLFRKEGQNVTLSCEQNLNHDAMYWYRQDPGQGLRLIYYSQIVNDFQKGDIAEGYSVSREKKESFPLTVTSAQKNPTAFYLCASSMGRGSYEQYFGPGTRLTVT.

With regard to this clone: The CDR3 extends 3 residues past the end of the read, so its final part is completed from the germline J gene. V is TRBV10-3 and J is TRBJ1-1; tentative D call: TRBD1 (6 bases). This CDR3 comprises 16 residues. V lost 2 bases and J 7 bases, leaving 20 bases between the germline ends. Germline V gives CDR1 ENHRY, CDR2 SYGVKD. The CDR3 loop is CAISEPMTGSGVEAFF. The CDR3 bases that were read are TGTGCCATCAGTGAGCCCATGACAGGTTCTGGTGTTGAA.

The sequenced CDR3 bases are TGCAGCGGGGGGGGGAATGAG. This codes for CSGGGNE. The entire CDR3 protein is CSGGGNEQFF. The chain employs TRBV29-1 and TRBJ2-1; TRBD2 aligns across 7 bases. The read terminates 3 residues ahead of where the CDR3 ends, so the germline J gene completes it. The CDR3 covers 10 residues. Losses at the gene ends were 7 bases for V and 7 bases for J; bases not matched to a gene: 1. Germline V gives CDR1 SQVTM, CDR2 ANQGSEA.

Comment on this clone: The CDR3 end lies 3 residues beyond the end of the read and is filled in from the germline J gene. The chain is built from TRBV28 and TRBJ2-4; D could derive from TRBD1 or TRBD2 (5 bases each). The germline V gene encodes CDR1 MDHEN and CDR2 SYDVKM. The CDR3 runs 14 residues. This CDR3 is CASSYLQDGNGQYF. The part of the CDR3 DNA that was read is TGTGCCAGCAGTTACTTACAGGACGGGAATGGT.

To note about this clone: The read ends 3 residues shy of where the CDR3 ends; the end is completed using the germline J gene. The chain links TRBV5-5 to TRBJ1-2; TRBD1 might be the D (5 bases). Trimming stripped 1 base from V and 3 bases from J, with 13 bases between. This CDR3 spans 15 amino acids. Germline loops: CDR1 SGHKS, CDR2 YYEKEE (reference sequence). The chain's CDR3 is CASSLTARGDYGYTF. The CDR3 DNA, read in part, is TGTGCCAGCAGCTTGACAGCCCGAGGGGACTATGGC.

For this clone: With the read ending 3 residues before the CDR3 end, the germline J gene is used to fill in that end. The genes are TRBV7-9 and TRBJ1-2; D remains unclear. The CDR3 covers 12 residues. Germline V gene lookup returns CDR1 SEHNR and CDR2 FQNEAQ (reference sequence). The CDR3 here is CASSLVVDTYTF. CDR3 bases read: TGTGCCAGCAGCTTAGTAGTAGATACC.

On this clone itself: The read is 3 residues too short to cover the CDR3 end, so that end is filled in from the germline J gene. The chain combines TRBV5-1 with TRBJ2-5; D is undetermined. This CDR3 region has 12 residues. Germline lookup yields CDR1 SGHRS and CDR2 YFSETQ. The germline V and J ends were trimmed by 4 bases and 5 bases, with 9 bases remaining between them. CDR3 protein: CASSPGAETQYF. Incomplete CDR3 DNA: TGCGCCAGCAGCCCCGGAGCGGAGACC.